This section outlines one TCR beta chain sequence together with its context. Its specificity is unknown. Here immunoSEQ multiplex PCR was the method, and the copy in TCRdb shows in-frame clones only, minus some. The data contain under 100,000 clones, 90% to 95% of them singletons. The germline V and J ends were trimmed by 3 bases and 6 bases, with 10 bases remaining between them. Germline V CDR1 and CDR2: KGHSH, LQKENI. The CDR3 is 13 residues long. The source of the sample is a study of cytomegalovirus exposure and HLA in healthy donors. Study results and caveats: Both high specificity and high sensitivity reportedly marked the classifier's diagnosis of cytomegalovirus status. Most TCR sequences proved rare, with some public TCRs found in many donors.

The clonotype was recovered from a woman aged 18-35 years in good health and CMV-seronegative. The gene calls are TRBV18 and TRBJ2-3; unclear D gene. The specimen was PBMCs. CDR3 in amino acids: CASSPGQADTQYF. The CDR3 coding sequence is TGTGCCAGCTCACCGGGCCAGGCGGATACGCAGTATTTT.